One and the same sample provided the 11 T cell receptor beta chains below, sequenced in a study of T cells after yellow fever vaccination. TCRdb re-analysed the 5' RACE reads in MiXCR, keeping a single row per CDR3 protein. The sample has 500,000 to 550,000 distinct CDR3 sequences, 20% to 25% seen once. Sequenced here: PBMCs, sampled roughly 20 days after the first yellow fever vaccination. The receptor source for this set is a man younger than 35 who received the YFV17D yellow fever vaccine.

A single count supports this clonotype. CDR3 in DNA: TGTGCCAGCAGCTATCCTAGCGGGGGAGCAGATACGCAGTATTTT. This sequence encodes CASSYPSGGADTQYF. The chain employs TRBV7-2 and TRBJ2-3; 10 bases line up with TRBD2. The ends lost 4 bases at V and 4 bases at J; junction bases unmatched: 5. The CDR3 length is 15 residues. The germline gives CDR1 SGHTA, CDR2 FQGNSA.

CDR3 amino acids: CASSLSVIPGGGYTF. The CDR3 bases are TGTGCCAGCAGCTTGTCGGTAATACCAGGAGGTGGCTACACCTTC. This sequence joins TRBV5-5 and TRBJ1-2; D call uncertain. The germline V and J ends were trimmed by 1 base and 7 bases, with 17 bases remaining between them. The CDR3 length is 15 residues. Germline CDR1 and CDR2: SGHKS and YYEKEE (reference sequence).

The chain couples TRBV7-6 to TRBJ1-4; no clear D gene. CDR3 length: 13 residues. Trimming stripped 5 bases from V and 10 bases from J, with 14 bases between. Germline CDR1 is SGHVS and CDR2 is FNYEAQ. In DNA, the CDR3 is TGTGCCAGCAGCGAAAGTCGGGGTGGAAAACTGTTTTTT. This gives the protein CASSESRGGKLFF.

In its sample, this clonotype was seen a few times. J is TRBJ1-1 and V is TRBV28; 8 nucleotides match TRBD1. The CDR3 is made up of 12 amino acids. Germline values: CDR1 MDHEN, CDR2 SYDVKM. V was pared by 11 bases and J by 3 bases, with 5 bases of the junction left unmatched. The CDR3: CAARGRHTEAFF. CDR3 nucleotide sequence: TGTGCCGCCAGGGGGCGGCACACTGAAGCTTTCTTT. Drawing the rest from reference TRBV28 and TRBJ1-1, the complete variable domain is DVKVTQSSRYLVKRTGEKVFLECVQDMDHENMFWYRQDPGLGLRLIYFSYDVKMKEKGDIPEGYSVSREKKERFSLILESASTNQTSMYLCAARGRHTEAFFGQGTRLTVV.

A few counts support this clonotype. The chain combines TRBV6-2 or TRBV6-3 with TRBJ1-2; D gene ambiguous. The CDR3 has 13 residues. The V end was cut by 7 bases, the J end by 4 bases, with 13 bases between. The germline V gene encodes CDR1 MNHEY and CDR2 SVGEGT. The CDR3 sequence is CASTYRGGYGYTF. The DNA of the CDR3 is TGTGCCAGCACCTACCGGGGAGGCTATGGCTACACCTTC.

The chain is built from TRBV20-1 and TRBJ2-1; D uncertain. Per germline, CDR1 DFQATT and CDR2 SNEGSKA (reference sequence). There are 15 residues in the CDR3. Between the trimmed V and J ends, which lost 3 bases and 0 bases, there was a span of 12 bases. CDR3 nucleotide sequence: TGCAGTGCTAGTGCCGGGCCGAGCTCCTACAATGAGCAGTTCTTC. It codes for CSASAGPSSYNEQFF.

This clonotype has only one observation. The V and J genes are TRBV20-1 and TRBJ2-6, with 7 nucleotides matching TRBD1. The V segment lost 2 bases and the J segment 3 bases; nucleotides outside the gene matches: 4. The V gene's germline CDR1 is DFQATT and CDR2 SNEGSKA (reference sequence). The CDR3 totals 15 residues. The CDR3 coding sequence is TGCAGTGCTAGAACAGGGGCGGGTGGGGCCAACGTCCTGACTTTC. Translation: CSARTGAGGANVLTF.

This clonotype was seen a handful of times. The chain combines TRBV12-3 or TRBV12-4 with TRBJ2-5, with D possibly matching TRBD2 (5 bases). The CDR3 has 17 residues. V was shortened by 5 bases and J by 1 base, with 20 bases between the two germline ends. The CDR3 DNA sequence: TGTGCCAGCAGTAACGGACTGCTAGAGTGGGGCCAAGAGACCCAGTACTTC. It specifies CASSNGLLEWGQETQYF.

This clonotype showed up just once. The chain links TRBV24-1 to TRBJ2-5, with D perhaps matching TRBD1 (5 bases). Deletions cut 3 bases from V and 1 base from J, with 14 bases between. The CDR3 consists of 16 residues. CDR1 KGHDR and CDR2 SFDVKD come from the germline V gene. This CDR3 is CATSDGAAQFQETQYF. The CDR3 region has the DNA TGTGCCACCAGTGATGGGGCAGCCCAATTCCAAGAGACCCAGTACTTC.

This clonotype has only a few counts. This chain joins TRBV9 and TRBJ1-6, with 11 bases identical to TRBD1. In germline, CDR1 is SGDLS, CDR2 YYNGEE. V trimming: 4 bases; J trimming: 8 bases; junction bases outside the gene matches: 5. The CDR3 extends over 15 amino acids. The CDR3 spells CASSQMDRGHSPLHF. DNA for the CDR3: TGTGCCAGCAGCCAAATGGACAGGGGGCATTCACCCCTCCACTTT.

The J gene is TRBJ2-7, the V gene TRBV12-3 or TRBV12-4, with D possibly matching TRBD1 (5 bases). The CDR3 consists of 12 residues. With 5 bases removed from V and 9 bases from J, the gap between germline ends came to 14 bases. The CDR3 sequence is CASSRQPPWQYF. CDR3 coding DNA: TGTGCCAGCAGTCGACAGCCTCCATGGCAGTACTTC.